Below, 12 T cell receptor beta chains from the same sample are listed, as sequenced in a study of blood T cell repertoires in COVID-19. Clones were sequenced by immunoSEQ multiplex PCR, and TCRdb holds only the in-frame ones, with some missing. The table lists 20,000 to 25,000 clones, roughly 89% of them singletons, with 10% to 15% in the top ten. Source material: peripheral blood. The receptors derive from an elderly woman with active or convalescent COVID-19.

The chain recombines TRBV29-1 with TRBJ1-3; D unclear. Germline-derived CDR1 and CDR2 are SQVTM and ANQGSEA. The CDR3 covers 13 residues. Trimming pared 4 bases from V and 0 bases from J, leaving 7 bases between. CDR3 protein: CSVGQVSGNTIYF. The CDR3 nucleotides are TGCAGCGTTGGCCAGGTCTCTGGAAACACCATATATTTT.

The DNA for the CDR3 is TGTGCCTGGAGTTCAGGGACAGGGAACATCCAAGAGACCCAGTACTTC. As protein: CAWSSGTGNIQETQYF. This rearrangement joins TRBV30 to TRBJ2-5; 9 bases are shared with TRBD1. CDR3 length equals 16 residues. Germline assignment: CDR1 GTSNPN and CDR2 SVGIG (reference sequence). The ends lost 2 bases at V and 1 base at J; junction bases unmatched: 8.

The chain has TRBV4-1 and TRBJ1-1, with D possibly being TRBD1 (5 bases). This CDR3 has 15 amino acids. V lost 8 bases, J lost 5 bases, and 21 bases lay in between. The germline V gene encodes CDR1 MGHRA and CDR2 YSYEKL. Written as DNA, the CDR3 is TGCGCCAGCGGACACCTTGGCAGGTCAATGACTGAAGCTTTCTTT. This sequence encodes CASGHLGRSMTEAFF.

There are a few counts of this clone. The rearrangement uses TRBV5-5 and TRBJ2-7, with 7 bases matching TRBD2. The germline CDR1 and CDR2 sequences are SGHKS and YYEKEE (reference sequence). V trimming: 4 bases; J trimming: 1 base; junction bases outside the gene matches: 5. The CDR3 is 14 residues long. The CDR3 is CASSAGTTSYEQYF. CDR3 DNA sequence: TGTGCCAGCAGCGCCGGGACTACATCCTACGAGCAGTACTTC. Together with reference TRBV5-5 and TRBJ2-7, the CDR3 gives the full variable domain: DAGVTQSPTHLIKTRGQQVTLRCSPISGHKSVSWYQQVLGQGPQFIFQYYEKEERGRGNFPDRFSARQFPNYSSELNVNALLLGDSALYLCASSAGTTSYEQYFGPGTRLTVT.

The gene calls are TRBV10-3 and TRBJ1-3, with TRBD1 as a possible D gene (5 bases). V dropped 5 bases and J dropped 1 base, with 15 bases sitting between them. Germline lookup yields CDR1 ENHRY and CDR2 SYGVKD. This CDR3 contains 16 residues. In DNA form, the CDR3 reads TGTGCCATCAGTCCGGGGGGGGTCGAATCTGGAAACACCATATATTTT. It specifies CAISPGGVESGNTIYF.

J is TRBJ1-3 and V is TRBV6-6, with 7 bases aligning to TRBD1. The junction had 6 bases not matched to a gene; V was cut back by 4 bases and J by 9 bases. The CDR3 has 13 amino acids. The V gene's germline CDR1 is MNHNY and CDR2 SVGAGI (reference sequence). CDR3: CASSFGTVPTIYF. CDR3 DNA sequence: TGTGCCAGCAGTTTCGGGACAGTCCCCACCATATATTTT.

This clone came up once. The chain links TRBV18 to TRBJ2-7; 7 bases agree with TRBD1. This CDR3 is built from 13 residues. Germline-derived CDR1 and CDR2 are KGHSH and LQKENI. Trimming cost V 10 bases and J 6 bases; bases outside gene matches: 12. CDR3 in DNA: TGTGCCACCATCCCCTACAGGGGCGGCGAGCAGTACTTC. Translated, it gives CATIPYRGGEQYF.

This chain connects TRBV18 to TRBJ1-2; no clear D. Trimming removed 4 bases from V and 5 bases from J, with 11 bases in between. CDR1 and CDR2 from the germline V gene are KGHSH and LQKENI. The CDR3 spans 13 residues. DNA for the CDR3: TGTGCCAGCTCACGGAGGCAGGATTATGGCTACACCTTC. The encoded protein is CASSRRQDYGYTF.

The chain links TRBV18 to TRBJ2-6; D call uncertain. Germline CDR1 reads KGHSH; CDR2 reads LQKENI. The V end was cut by 0 bases, the J end by 2 bases, with 8 bases between. The CDR3 contains 16 residues. The CDR3 DNA reads as TGTGCCAGCTCACCACCCCGTGGGCCTGGGGCCAACGTCCTGACTTTC. It is translated as CASSPPRGPGANVLTF.

Written as DNA, the CDR3 is TGTGCCAGCAGCTCGTTAGCGGGCATTTACAATGAGCAGTTCTTC. Translated: CASSSLAGIYNEQFF. The chain recombines TRBV7-9 with TRBJ2-1; 7 nucleotides agree with TRBD2. The V gene's germline CDR1 is SEHNR and CDR2 FQNEAQ (reference sequence). V lost 4 bases and J lost 4; bases outside the gene matches: 7. The CDR3 runs 15 residues.

V is TRBV19 and J is TRBJ2-2; possible D gene TRBD1, 5 bases. From germline, CDR1 is LNHDA and CDR2 SQIVND (reference sequence). V lost 6 bases, J lost 1 base, and 12 bases lay in between. This CDR3 spans 15 amino acids. The CDR3 DNA follows: TGTGCCAGTAGCAGAAGAGGACAGAACACCGGGGAGCTGTTTTTT. It translates to CASSRRGQNTGELFF. The whole variable domain, filled in from reference TRBV19 and TRBJ2-2, reads DGGITQSPKYLFRKEGQNVTLSCEQNLNHDAMYWYRQDPGQGLRLIYYSQIVNDFQKGDIAEGYSVSREKKESFPLTVTSAQKNPTAFYLCASSRRGQNTGELFFGEGSRLTVL.

The chain uses TRBV12-5 and TRBJ1-5; D may be TRBD1 (6 bases). The CDR3 contains 15 residues. V lost 1 base and J lost 2, with 9 bases in between. Germline CDR1 reads LGHNT; CDR2 reads FRNRAP. The chain's CDR3 is CASGLEQGGNQPQHF. The CDR3 DNA reads as TGTGCTAGTGGTTTGGAACAGGGTGGCAATCAGCCCCAGCATTTT.